This T cell receptor beta chain was found in a study of T cells in Graves' hyperthyroidism and ophthalmopathy. Worth noting for this clonotype: Its specificity is unknown.

It was RNA transcripts that yielded the amplified TCR beta CDR3 regions. When the TCR CDR3 underwent first-round RT-PCR, the HTBI primer set was used. TCRdb used MiXCR to reprocess the multiplex PCR reads, holding one entry per CDR3 protein. The table lists more than 300,000 distinct CDR3 sequences, about a fifth of them singletons, with 40% in the top ten. Study-wide results and caveats: Blood also contained most expanded thyroid clonotypes above 0.001.

The V gene end was trimmed by 6 bases and the J gene end by 4 bases; junction bases not matched to a gene: 8. This CDR3 region has 14 residues. Germline-derived CDR1 and CDR2 are SGHRS and YFSETQ. The study left out patients who had uncontrolled infection, other autoimmune disease, pregnancy or lactation. Diagnosis relied on clinical symptoms, serum thyroxine and TRAb, thyroid ultrasound and orbital computed tomography. J is TRBJ2-7 and V is TRBV5-1; 9 bases are a match to TRBD1. The TCR originated in a man between 18 and 35 years old with Graves' ophthalmopathy. The sample taken for sequencing was blood. The CDR3: CASKITGGKYEQYF. The DNA for the CDR3 is TGCGCCAGCAAAATCACAGGGGGCAAGTACGAGCAGTACTTC.